The 9 T cell receptor beta chains listed next were all sequenced from one sample in a study of T-cell reconstitution after alpha-beta-depleted transplantation in children. A library of TCRbeta sequences, prepared with unique molecular identifiers, was generated. One entry per CDR3 protein results from TCRdb running MiXCR on the PCR reads. The table lists a few hundred thousand distinct CDR3 sequences, over 25% of them singletons, with under 45% in the top ten. The specimen was PBMCs, collected before TCRalphabeta/CD19-depleted stem cell transplant. Receptors were obtained from a boy in the first two years of life with Wiskott-Aldrich syndrome, due to receive a stem cell transplant.

This clonotype was seen a few times. The V gene is TRBV5-8, the J gene TRBJ1-5, with TRBD1 as a possible D gene (5 bases). With 1 base removed from V and 6 bases from J, the gap between germline ends came to 14 bases. The CDR3 runs 15 residues. Looked up from germline, CDR1 is SGHTS and CDR2 is YDEGEE. CDR3 loop: CASSLYFRASQPQHF. Here the CDR3 DNA reads TGTGCCAGCAGCTTGTATTTCAGGGCGAGTCAGCCCCAGCATTTT.

This clonotype was counted a few times. The J gene is TRBJ1-6, the V gene TRBV5-1; D perhaps matches TRBD1 (5 bases). Germline CDR1 and CDR2: SGHRS and YFSETQ. V lost 0 bases and J lost 11, with 9 bases in between. The CDR3 has 13 residues. The CDR3 spells CASSLAGLTPLHF. CDR3 nucleotide sequence: TGCGCCAGCAGCTTGGCAGGGTTAACACCCCTCCACTTT.

This clonotype was recorded a few times. This chain links TRBV15 with TRBJ1-6, with D maybe TRBD1 (6 bases). The CDR3 runs to 14 residues. Trimming cost V 6 bases and J 8 bases, with 14 bases left between them. Germline CDR1 LNHNV, CDR2 YYDKDF (reference sequence). CDR3 amino acids: CATRGGRQDSPLHF. CDR3 coding DNA: TGTGCCACCAGAGGGGGGAGACAGGATTCACCCCTCCACTTT.

A few counts support this clonotype. The genes are TRBV4-1 and TRBJ1-2, with D perhaps matching TRBD1 (5 bases). The length of the CDR3 is 13 residues. With 6 bases removed from V and 8 bases from J, the gap between germline ends came to 16 bases. Germline lookup yields CDR1 MGHRA and CDR2 YSYEKL. This CDR3 is CASSQGGVRGYTF. CDR3 coding DNA: TGCGCCAGCAGTCAGGGTGGGGTTCGAGGCTACACCTTC.

The chain combines TRBV5-1 with TRBJ1-1; the match to TRBD1 covers 7 bases. The CDR3 is made up of 11 amino acids. Trimming took 1 base from V and 10 from J; bases not matched to a gene: 1. The germline V gene encodes CDR1 SGHRS and CDR2 YFSETQ. This CDR3 reads CASSLRGLAFF. CDR3 coding DNA: TGCGCCAGCAGCTTGAGGGGGCTAGCTTTCTTT.

The V gene is TRBV5-6, the J gene TRBJ2-1; tentatively, D is TRBD2 (5 bases). Germline CDR1 SGHDT, CDR2 YYEEEE. Deletions cut 1 base from V and 1 base from J, with 9 bases between. This CDR3 region has 15 residues. This chain's CDR3 is CASSLYLASYNEQFF. DNA for the CDR3: TGTGCCAGCAGCTTGTACCTAGCTTCCTACAATGAGCAGTTCTTC.

In nucleotides, the CDR3 is TGTGCCAGCAGCCAAGGGGCTGGGGGACTCTTGCAGTTCTTC. Its translation: CASSQGAGGLLQFF. The chain is built from TRBV3-1 and TRBJ2-1; TRBD2 might be the D (6 bases). There are 14 residues in the CDR3. Germline V gene lookup returns CDR1 LGHDT and CDR2 YNNKEL (reference sequence). The ends were cut back, 1 base at V and 12 bases at J, with 16 bases in the middle.

In this sample, this clonotype turned up a few times. This chain uses TRBV5-1 with TRBJ2-2; possible D gene TRBD1, 6 bases. Germline CDR1 is SGHRS and CDR2 is YFSETQ. The ends were cut back, 0 bases at V and 7 bases at J, with 10 bases in the middle. The CDR3 length is 14 residues. The DNA of the CDR3 is TGCGCCAGCAGCTTGGTGGGGGCGGTCGGGGAGCTGTTTTTT. It translates to CASSLVGAVGELFF.

V usage is TRBV6-2 or TRBV6-3 and J usage is TRBJ2-5, with D perhaps assigned TRBD1 or TRBD2 (5 bases each). The ends were cut back, 2 bases at V and 5 bases at J, with 18 bases in the middle. The V gene's germline CDR1 is MNHEY and CDR2 SVGEGT. The CDR3 consists of 16 residues. CDR3 DNA sequence: TGTGCCAGCAGTTACCCCAACCGGGGCTATGGGGAGACCCAGTACTTC. Its protein product is CASSYPNRGYGETQYF.